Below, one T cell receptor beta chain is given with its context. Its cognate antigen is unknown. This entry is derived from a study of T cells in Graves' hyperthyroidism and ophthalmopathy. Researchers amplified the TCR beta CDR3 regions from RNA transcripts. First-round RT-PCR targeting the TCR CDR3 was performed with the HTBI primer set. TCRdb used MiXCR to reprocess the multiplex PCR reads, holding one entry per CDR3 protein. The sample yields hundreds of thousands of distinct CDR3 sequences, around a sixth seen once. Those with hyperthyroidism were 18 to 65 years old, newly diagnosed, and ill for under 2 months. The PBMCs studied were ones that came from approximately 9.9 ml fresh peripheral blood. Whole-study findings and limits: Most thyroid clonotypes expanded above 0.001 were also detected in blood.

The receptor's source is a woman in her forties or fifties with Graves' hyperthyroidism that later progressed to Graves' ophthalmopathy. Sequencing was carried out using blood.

For the CDR3, the DNA is TGCAGTGCTTCGCGCGGGGCCTCCTACGAGCAGTACTTC. This encodes CSASRGASYEQYF. V gene TRBV20-1 combines with J gene TRBJ2-7; D might be TRBD2 (6 bases). V was shortened by 5 bases and J by 0 bases, with 11 bases between the two germline ends. This CDR3 spans 13 amino acids. CDR1 and CDR2 from the germline V gene are DFQATT and SNEGSKA (reference sequence).